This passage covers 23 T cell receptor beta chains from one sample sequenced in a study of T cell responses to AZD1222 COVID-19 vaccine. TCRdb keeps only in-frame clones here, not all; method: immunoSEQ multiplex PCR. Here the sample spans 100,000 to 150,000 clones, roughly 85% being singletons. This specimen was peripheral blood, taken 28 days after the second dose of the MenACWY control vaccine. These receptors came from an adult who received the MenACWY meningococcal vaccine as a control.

CDR3 protein: CASSLGQGTVNSPLHF. The DNA of the CDR3 is TGTGCCAGCAGCCTCGGACAGGGTACGGTGAATTCACCCCTCCACTTT. This sequence joins TRBV6-6 and TRBJ1-6; 8 bases map to TRBD1. The germline CDR1 and CDR2 sequences are MNHNY and SVGAGI (reference sequence). The CDR3 totals 16 residues. Trimming cost V 6 bases and J 7 bases; bases outside gene matches: 11.

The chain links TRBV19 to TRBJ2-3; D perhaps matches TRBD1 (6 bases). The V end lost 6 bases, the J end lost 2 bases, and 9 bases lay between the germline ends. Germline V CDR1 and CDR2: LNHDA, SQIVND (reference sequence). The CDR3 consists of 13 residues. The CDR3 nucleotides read TGTGCCAGTAGGGACAGTCCCACAGATACGCAGTATTTT. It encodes CASRDSPTDTQYF.

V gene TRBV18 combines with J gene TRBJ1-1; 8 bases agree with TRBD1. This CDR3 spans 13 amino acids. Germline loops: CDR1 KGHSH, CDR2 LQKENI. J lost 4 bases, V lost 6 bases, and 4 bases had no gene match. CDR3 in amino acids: CASSPDRGTEAFF. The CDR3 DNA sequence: TGTGCCAGCTCCCCCGACAGGGGCACTGAAGCTTTCTTT.

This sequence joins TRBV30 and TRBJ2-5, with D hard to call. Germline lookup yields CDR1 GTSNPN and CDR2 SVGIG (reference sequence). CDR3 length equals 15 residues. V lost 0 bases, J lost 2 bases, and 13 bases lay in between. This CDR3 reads CAWSVGTLPQETQYF. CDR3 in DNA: TGTGCCTGGAGTGTAGGCACGCTTCCTCAAGAGACCCAGTACTTC.

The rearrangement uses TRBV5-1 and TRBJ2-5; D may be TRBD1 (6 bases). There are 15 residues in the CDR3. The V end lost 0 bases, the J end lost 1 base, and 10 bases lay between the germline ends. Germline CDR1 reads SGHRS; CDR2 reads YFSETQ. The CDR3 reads CASSLVGTPQETQYF. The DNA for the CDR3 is TGCGCCAGCAGCTTGGTCGGGACACCCCAAGAGACCCAGTACTTC.

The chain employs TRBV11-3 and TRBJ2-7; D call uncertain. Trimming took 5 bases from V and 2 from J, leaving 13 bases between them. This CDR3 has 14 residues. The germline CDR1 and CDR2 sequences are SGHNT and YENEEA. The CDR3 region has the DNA TGTGCCAGCAGCCCTCGGACGGCCACCTACGAGCAGTACTTC. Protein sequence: CASSPRTATYEQYF.

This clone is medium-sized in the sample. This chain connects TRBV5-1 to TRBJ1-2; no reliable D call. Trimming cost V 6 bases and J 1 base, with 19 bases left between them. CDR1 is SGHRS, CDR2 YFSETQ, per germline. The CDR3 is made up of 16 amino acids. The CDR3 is CASTQDGLSFNYGYTF. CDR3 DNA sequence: TGCGCCAGCACCCAGGACGGACTCTCGTTTAACTATGGCTACACCTTC.

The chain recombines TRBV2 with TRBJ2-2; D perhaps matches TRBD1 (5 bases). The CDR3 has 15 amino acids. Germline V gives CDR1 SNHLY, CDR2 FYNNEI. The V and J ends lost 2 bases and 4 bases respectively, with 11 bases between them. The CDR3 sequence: CASSETGVLTGELFF. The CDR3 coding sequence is TGTGCCAGCAGTGAAACAGGCGTACTCACCGGGGAGCTGTTTTTT. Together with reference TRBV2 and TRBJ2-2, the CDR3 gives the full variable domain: EPEVTQTPSHQVTQMGQEVILRCVPISNHLYFYWYRQILGQKVEFLVSFYNNEISEKSEIFDDQFSVERPDGSNFTLKIRSTKLEDSAMYFCASSETGVLTGELFFGEGSRLTVL.

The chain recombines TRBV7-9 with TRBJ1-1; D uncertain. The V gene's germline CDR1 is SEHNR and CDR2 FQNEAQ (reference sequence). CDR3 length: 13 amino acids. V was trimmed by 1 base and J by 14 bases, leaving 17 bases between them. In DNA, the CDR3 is TGTGCCAGCAGCTTAGAGGGTGGAACCCGTAACTTCTTT. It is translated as CASSLEGGTRNFF. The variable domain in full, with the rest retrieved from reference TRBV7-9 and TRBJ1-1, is DTGVSQNPRHKITKRGQNVTFRCDPISEHNRLYWYRQTLGQGPEFLTYFQNEAQLEKSRLLSDRFSAERPKGSFSTLEIQRTEQGDSAMYLCASSLEGGTRNFFGQGTRLTVV.

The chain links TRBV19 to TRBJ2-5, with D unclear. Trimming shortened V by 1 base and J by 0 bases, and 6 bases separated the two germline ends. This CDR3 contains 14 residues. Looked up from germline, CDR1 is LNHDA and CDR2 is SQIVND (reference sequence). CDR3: CASSIGPNQETQYF. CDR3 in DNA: TGTGCCAGTAGTATAGGGCCTAACCAAGAGACCCAGTACTTC.

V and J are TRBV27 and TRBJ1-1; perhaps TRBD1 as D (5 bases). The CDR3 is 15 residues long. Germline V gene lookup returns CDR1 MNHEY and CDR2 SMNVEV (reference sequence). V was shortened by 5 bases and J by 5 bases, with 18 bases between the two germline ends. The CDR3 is CASSPLRGRVTEAFF. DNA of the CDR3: TGTGCCAGCAGTCCCCTACGGGGCAGGGTAACTGAAGCTTTCTTT.

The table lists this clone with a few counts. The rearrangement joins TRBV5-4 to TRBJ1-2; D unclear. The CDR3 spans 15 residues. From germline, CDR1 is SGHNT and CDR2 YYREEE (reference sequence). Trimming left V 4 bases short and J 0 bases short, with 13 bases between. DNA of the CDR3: TGTGCCAGCAGCACCCGGACGGAAGCTAACTATGGCTACACCTTC. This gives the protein CASSTRTEANYGYTF.

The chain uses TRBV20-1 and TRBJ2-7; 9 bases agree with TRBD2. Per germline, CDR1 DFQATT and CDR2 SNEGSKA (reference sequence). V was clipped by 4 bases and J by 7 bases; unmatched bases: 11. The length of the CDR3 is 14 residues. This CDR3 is CSAIEAGGLSEQYF. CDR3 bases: TGCAGTGCTATTGAAGCGGGAGGTCTAAGTGAGCAGTACTTC.

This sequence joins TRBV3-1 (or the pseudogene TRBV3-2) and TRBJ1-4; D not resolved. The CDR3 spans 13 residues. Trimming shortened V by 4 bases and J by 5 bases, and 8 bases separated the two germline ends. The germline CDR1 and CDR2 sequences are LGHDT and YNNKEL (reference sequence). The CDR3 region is CASSPTLNEKLFF. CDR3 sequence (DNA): TGTGCCAGCAGCCCTACCTTGAATGAAAAACTGTTTTTT.

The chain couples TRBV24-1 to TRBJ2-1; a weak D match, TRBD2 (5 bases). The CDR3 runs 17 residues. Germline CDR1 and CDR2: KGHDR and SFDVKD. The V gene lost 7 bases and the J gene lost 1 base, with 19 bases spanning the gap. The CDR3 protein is CATSPPPRGTSYNEQFF. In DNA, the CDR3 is TGTGCCACCAGCCCCCCTCCCCGGGGTACGTCCTACAATGAGCAGTTCTTC.

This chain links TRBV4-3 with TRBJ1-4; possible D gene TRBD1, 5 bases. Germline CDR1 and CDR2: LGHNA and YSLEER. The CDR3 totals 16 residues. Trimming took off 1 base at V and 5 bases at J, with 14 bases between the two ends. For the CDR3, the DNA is TGCGCCAGCAGCCAAGGTAGACAGCGGGGGAATGAAAAACTGTTTTTT. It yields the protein CASSQGRQRGNEKLFF.

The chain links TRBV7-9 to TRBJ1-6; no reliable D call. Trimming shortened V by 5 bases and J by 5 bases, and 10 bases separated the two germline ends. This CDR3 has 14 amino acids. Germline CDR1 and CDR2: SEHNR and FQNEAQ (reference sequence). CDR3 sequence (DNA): TGTGCCAGCAGCCCGGACGGGAATAATTCACCCCTCCACTTT. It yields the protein CASSPDGNNSPLHF.

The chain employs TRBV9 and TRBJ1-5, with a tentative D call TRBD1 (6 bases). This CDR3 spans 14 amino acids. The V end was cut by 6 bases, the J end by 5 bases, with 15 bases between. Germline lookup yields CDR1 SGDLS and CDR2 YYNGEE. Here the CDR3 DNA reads TGTGCCAGCAATCAGAGGGGGACGGATCAGCCCCAGCATTTT. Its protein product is CASNQRGTDQPQHF.

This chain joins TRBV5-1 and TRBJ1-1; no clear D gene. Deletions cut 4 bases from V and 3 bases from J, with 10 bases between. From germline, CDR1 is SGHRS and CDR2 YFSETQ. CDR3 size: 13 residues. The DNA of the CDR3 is TGCGCCAGCAGCCCCGGCTTAGACACTGAAGCTTTCTTT. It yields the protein CASSPGLDTEAFF.

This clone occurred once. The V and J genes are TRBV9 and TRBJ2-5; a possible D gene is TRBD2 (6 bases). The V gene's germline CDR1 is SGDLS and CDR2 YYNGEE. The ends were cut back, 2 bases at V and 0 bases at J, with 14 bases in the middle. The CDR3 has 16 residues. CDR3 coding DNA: TGTGCCAGCAGCGTGGGACTCAGGGAGGACCAAGAGACCCAGTACTTC. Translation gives CASSVGLREDQETQYF.

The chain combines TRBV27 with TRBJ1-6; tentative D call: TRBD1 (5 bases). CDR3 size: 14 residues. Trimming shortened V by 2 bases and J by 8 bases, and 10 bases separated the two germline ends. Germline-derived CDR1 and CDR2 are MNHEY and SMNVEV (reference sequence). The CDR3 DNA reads TGTGCCAGCAGTTTACTCAGGGCTGATTCACCCCTCCACTTT. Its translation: CASSLLRADSPLHF.

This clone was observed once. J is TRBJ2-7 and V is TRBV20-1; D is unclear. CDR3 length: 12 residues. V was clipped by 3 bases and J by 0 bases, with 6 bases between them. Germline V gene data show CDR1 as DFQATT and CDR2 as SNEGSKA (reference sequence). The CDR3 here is CSASYVSYEQYF. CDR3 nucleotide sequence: TGCAGTGCTAGTTACGTCTCCTACGAGCAGTACTTC.

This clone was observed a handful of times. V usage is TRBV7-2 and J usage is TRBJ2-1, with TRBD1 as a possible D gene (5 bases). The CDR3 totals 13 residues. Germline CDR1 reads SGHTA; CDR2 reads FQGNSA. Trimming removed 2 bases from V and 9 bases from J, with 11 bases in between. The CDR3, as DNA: TGTGCCAGCAGCTTACAAGGGGCAGGTGAGCAGTTCTTC. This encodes CASSLQGAGEQFF.